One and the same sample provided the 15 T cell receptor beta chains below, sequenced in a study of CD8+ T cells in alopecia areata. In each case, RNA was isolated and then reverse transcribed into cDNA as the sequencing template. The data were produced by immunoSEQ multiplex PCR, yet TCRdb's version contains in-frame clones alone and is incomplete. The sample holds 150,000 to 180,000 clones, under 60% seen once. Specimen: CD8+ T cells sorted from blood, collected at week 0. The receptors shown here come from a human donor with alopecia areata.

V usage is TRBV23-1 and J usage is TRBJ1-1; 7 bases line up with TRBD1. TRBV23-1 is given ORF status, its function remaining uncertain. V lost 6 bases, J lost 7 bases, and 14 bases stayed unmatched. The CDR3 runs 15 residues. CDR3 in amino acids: CASSPMGQTSLEAFF. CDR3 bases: TGCGCCAGCAGCCCCATGGGACAGACGAGCCTTGAAGCTTTCTTT.

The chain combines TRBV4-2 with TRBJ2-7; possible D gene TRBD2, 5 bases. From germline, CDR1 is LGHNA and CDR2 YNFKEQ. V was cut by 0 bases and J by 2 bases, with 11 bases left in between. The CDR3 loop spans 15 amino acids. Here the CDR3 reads CASSQEIGGTYEQYF. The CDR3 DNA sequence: TGTGCCAGCAGCCAAGAAATCGGAGGCACCTACGAGCAGTACTTC.

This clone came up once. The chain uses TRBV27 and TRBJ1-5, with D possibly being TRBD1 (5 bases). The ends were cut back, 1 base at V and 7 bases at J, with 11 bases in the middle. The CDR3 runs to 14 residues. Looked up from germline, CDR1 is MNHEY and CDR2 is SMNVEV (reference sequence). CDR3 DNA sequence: TGTGCCAGCAGTTTATTTTGGGGGGACCAGCCCCAGCATTTT. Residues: CASSLFWGDQPQHF.

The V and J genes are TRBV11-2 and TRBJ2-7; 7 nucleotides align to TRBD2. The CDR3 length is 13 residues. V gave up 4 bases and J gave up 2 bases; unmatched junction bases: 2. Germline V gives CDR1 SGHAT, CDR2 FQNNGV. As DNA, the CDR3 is TGTGCCAGCAGCTCCGGGACTACCTACGAGCAGTACTTC. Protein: CASSSGTTYEQYF.

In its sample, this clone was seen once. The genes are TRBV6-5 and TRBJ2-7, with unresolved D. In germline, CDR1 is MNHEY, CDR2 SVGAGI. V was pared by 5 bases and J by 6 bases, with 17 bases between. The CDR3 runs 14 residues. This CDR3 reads CASSRLSLTGEQYF. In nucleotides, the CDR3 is TGTGCCAGCAGTAGACTCTCCCTCACTGGCGAGCAGTACTTC.

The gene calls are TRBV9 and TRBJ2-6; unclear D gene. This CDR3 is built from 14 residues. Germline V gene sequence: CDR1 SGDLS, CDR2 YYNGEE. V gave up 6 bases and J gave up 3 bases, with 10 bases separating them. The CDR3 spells CASKAGNGANVLTF. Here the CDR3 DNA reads TGTGCCAGCAAGGCAGGAAATGGGGCCAACGTCCTGACTTTC.

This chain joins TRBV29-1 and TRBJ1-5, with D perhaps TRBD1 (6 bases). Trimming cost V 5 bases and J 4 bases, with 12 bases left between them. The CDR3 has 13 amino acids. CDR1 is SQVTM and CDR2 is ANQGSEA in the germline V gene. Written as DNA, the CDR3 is TGCAGCGTTCCTGGACAGCCTAATCAGCCCCAGCATTTT. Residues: CSVPGQPNQPQHF. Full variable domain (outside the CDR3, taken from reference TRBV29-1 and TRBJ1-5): SAVISQKPSRDICQRGTSLTIQCQVDSQVTMMFWYRQQPGQSLTLIATANQGSEATYESGFVIDKFPISRPNLTFSTLTVSNMSPEDSSIYLCSVPGQPNQPQHFGDGTRLSIL.

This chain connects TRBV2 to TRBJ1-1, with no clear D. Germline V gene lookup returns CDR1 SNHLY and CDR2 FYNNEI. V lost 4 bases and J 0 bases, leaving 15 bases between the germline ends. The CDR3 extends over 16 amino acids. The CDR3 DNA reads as TGTGCCAGCAGTGTCGAGGGAGCCGGGTTGAACACTGAAGCTTTCTTT. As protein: CASSVEGAGLNTEAFF.

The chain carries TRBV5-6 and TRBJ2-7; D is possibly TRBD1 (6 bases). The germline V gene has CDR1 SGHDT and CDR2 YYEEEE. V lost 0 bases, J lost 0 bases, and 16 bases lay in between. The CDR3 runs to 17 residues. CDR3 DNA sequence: TGTGCCAGCAGCTTGGATGTCCCCGAGGGGGTCTCCTACGAGCAGTACTTC. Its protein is CASSLDVPEGVSYEQYF.

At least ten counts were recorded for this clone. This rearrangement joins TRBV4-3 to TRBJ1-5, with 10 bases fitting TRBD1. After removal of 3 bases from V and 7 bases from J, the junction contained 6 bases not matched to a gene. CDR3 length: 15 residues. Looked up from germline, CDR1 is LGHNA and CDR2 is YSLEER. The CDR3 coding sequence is TGCGCCAGCAGCCAGGGGACAGGGGATGACCAGCCCCAGCATTTT. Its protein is CASSQGTGDDQPQHF.

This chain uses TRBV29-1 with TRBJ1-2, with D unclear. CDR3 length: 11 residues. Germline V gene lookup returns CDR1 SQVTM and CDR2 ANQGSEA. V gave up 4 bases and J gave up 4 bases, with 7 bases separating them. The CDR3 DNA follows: TGCAGCGTTGCCCAAAGCTATGGCTACACCTTC. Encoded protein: CSVAQSYGYTF.

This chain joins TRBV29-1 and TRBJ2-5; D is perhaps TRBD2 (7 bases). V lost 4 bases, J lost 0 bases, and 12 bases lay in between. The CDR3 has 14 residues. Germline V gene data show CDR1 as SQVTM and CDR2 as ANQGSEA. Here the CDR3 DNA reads TGCAGCGTTGGACGGGGGGCCTACCAAGAGACCCAGTACTTC. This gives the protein CSVGRGAYQETQYF.

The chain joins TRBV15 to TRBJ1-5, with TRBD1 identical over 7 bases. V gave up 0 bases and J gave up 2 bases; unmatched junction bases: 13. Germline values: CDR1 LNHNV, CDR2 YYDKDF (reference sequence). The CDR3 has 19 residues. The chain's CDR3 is CATSRDRDSEVDGNQPQHF. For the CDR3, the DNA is TGTGCCACCAGCAGAGACCGGGACAGCGAGGTGGATGGCAATCAGCCCCAGCATTTT. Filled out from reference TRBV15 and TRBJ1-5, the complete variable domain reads DAMVIQNPRYQVTQFGKPVTLSCSQTLNHNVMYWYQQKSSQAPKLLFHYYDKDFNNEADTPDNFQSRRPNTSFCFLDIRSPGLGDTAMYLCATSRDRDSEVDGNQPQHFGDGTRLSIL.

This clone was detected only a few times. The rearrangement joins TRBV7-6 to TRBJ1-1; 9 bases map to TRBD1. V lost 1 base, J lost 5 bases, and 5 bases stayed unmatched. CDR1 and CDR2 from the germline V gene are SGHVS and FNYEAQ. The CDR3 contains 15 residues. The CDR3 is CASSLGRQGDTEAFF. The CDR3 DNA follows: TGTGCCAGCAGCTTAGGCCGACAGGGGGATACTGAAGCTTTCTTT.

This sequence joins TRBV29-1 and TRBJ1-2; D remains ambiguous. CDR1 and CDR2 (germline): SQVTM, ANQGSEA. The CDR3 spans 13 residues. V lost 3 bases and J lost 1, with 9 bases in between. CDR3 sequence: CSVDNPLNYGYTF. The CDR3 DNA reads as TGCAGCGTTGACAACCCCCTTAACTATGGCTACACCTTC.